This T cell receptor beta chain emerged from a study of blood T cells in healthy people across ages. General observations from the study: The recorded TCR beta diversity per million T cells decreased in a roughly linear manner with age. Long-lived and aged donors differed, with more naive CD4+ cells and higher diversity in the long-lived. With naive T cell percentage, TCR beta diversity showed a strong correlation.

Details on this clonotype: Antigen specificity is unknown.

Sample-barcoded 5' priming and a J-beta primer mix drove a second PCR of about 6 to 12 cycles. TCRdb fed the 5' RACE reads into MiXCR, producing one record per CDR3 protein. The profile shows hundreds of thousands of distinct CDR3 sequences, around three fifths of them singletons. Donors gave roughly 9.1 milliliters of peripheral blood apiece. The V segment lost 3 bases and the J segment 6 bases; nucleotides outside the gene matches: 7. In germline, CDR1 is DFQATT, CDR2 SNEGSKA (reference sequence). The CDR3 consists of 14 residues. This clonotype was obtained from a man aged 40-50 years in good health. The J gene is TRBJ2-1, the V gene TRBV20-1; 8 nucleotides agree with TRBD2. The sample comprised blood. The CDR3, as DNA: TGCAGTGCTAGCTATGCAGCGGGAGCCAATGAGCAGTTCTTC. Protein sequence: CSASYAAGANEQFF.